Sequencing of this TCR beta chain was carried out in a study of T cell responses to AZD1222 COVID-19 vaccine. Findings of the study overall: Vaccine-related CD4 TCRs covered spike, predominating at 160-218 and 743-854. There were mostly white British donors and more females than males, and clonal diversity was possibly underestimated.

Investigators merged groups given second doses at roughly 4 or roughly 12 weeks. The table came from immunoSEQ multiplex PCR; TCRdb's copy has only in-frame clones and leaves some out. The table has 180,000 or so clones, around nine tenths seen once; the top ten hold roughly 26%. Germline CDR1 SEHNR, CDR2 FQNEAQ (reference sequence). V was pared by 4 bases and J by 2 bases, with 17 bases between. The length of the CDR3 is 16 residues. As to this clone: Its specificity is unknown.

The chain uses TRBV7-9 and TRBJ2-5; tentatively, D is TRBD2 (6 bases). Sample: peripheral blood, taken 28 days after the second AZD1222 dose. This TCR was recovered from an adult who received the AZD1222 COVID-19 vaccine. The CDR3 is CASSSSRNSGQETQYF. Written as DNA, the CDR3 is TGTGCCAGCAGCTCCTCTCGGAATAGCGGACAAGAGACCCAGTACTTC.